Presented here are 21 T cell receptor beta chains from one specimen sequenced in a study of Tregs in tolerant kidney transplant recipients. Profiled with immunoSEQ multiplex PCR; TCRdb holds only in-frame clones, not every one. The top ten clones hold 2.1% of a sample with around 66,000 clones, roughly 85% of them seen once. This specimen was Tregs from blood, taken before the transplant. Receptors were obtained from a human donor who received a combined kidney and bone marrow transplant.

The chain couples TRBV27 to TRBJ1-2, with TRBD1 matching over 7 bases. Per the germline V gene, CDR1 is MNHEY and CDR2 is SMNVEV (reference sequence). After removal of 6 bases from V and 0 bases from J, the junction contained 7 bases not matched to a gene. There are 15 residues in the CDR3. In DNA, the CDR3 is TGTGCCAGCAGCCGACAGGGTCACACTAACTATGGCTACACCTTC. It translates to CASSRQGHTNYGYTF.

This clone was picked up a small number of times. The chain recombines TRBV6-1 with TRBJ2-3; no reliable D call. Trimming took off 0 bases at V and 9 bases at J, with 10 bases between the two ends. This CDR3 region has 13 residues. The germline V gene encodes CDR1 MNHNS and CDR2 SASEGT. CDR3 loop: CASSEAPGRTQYF. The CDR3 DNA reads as TGTGCCAGCAGTGAAGCGCCCGGACGGACGCAGTATTTT.

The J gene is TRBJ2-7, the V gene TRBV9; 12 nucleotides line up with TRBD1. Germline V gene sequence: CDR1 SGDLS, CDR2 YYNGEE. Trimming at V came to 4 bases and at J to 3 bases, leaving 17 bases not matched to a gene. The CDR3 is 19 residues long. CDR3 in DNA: TGTGCCAGCAGCCCAGGGAAGGGGGGACAGGGGGCGGTCCTCTACGAGCAGTACTTC. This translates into CASSPGKGGQGAVLYEQYF.

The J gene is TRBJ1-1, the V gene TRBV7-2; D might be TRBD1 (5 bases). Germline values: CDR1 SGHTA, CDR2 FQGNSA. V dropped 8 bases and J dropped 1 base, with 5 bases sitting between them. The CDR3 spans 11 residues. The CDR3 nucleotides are TGTGCCAGCGGGGCGAACACTGAAGCTTTCTTT. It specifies CASGANTEAFF. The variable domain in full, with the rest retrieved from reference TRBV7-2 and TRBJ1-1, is GAGVSQSPSNKVTEKGKDVELRCDPISGHTALYWYRQSLGQGLEFLIYFQGNSAPDKSGLPSDRFSAERTGGSVSTLTIQRTQQEDSAVYLCASGANTEAFFGQGTRLTVV.

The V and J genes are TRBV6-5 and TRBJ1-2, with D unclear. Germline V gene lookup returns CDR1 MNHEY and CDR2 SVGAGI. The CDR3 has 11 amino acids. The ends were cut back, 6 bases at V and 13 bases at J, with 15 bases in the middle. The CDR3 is CASRGSEALTF. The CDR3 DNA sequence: TGTGCCAGCAGGGGCAGCGAAGCACTCACCTTC.

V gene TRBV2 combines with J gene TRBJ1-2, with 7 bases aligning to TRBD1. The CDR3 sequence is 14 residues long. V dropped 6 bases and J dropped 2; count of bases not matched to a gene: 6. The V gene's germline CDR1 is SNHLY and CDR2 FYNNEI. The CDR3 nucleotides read TGTGCCAGCAGGCAGGGGGTTTACAACTATGGCTACACCTTC. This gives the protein CASRQGVYNYGYTF.

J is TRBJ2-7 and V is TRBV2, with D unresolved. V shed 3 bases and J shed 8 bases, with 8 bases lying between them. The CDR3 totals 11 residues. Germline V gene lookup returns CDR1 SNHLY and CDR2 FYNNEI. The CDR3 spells CASSESPQQYF. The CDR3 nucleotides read TGTGCCAGCAGTGAGTCGCCCCAGCAGTACTTC. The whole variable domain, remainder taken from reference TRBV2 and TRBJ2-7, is EPEVTQTPSHQVTQMGQEVILRCVPISNHLYFYWYRQILGQKVEFLVSFYNNEISEKSEIFDDQFSVERPDGSNFTLKIRSTKLEDSAMYFCASSESPQQYFGPGTRLTVT.

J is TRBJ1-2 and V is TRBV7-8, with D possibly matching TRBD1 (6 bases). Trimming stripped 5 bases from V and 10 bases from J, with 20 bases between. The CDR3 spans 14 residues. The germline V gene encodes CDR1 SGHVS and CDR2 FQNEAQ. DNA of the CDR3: TGTGCCAGCAGCCTGGGGAGTTGGGGGCAGATCTACACCTTC. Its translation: CASSLGSWGQIYTF.

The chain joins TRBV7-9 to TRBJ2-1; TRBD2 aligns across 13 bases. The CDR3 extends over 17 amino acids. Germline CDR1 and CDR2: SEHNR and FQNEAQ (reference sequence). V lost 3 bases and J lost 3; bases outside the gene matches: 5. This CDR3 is CASSFAGTSGVYNEQFF. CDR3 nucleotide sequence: TGTGCCAGCAGCTTTGCCGGGACTAGCGGGGTCTACAATGAGCAGTTCTTC.

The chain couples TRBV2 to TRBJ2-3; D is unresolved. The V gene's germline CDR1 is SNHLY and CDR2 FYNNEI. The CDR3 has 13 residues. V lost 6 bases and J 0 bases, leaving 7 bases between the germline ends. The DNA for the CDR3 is TGTGCCAGCAGGATGGACAGCACAGATACGCAGTATTTT. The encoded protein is CASRMDSTDTQYF. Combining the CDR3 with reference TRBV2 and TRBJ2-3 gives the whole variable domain EPEVTQTPSHQVTQMGQEVILRCVPISNHLYFYWYRQILGQKVEFLVSFYNNEISEKSEIFDDQFSVERPDGSNFTLKIRSTKLEDSAMYFCASRMDSTDTQYFGPGTRLTVL.

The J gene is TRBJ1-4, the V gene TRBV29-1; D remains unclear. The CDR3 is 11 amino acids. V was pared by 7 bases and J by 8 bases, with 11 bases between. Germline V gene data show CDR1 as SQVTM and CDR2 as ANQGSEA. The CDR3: CSAVGGEKLFF. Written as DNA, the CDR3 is TGCAGCGCCGTGGGTGGGGAAAAACTGTTTTTT.

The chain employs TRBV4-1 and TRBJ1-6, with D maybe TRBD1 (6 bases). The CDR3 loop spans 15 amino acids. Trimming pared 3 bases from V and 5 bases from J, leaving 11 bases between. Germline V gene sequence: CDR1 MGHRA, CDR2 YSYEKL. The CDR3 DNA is TGCGCCAGCAGCCATAGGACAGTAGATAATTCACCCCTCCACTTT. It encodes CASSHRTVDNSPLHF.

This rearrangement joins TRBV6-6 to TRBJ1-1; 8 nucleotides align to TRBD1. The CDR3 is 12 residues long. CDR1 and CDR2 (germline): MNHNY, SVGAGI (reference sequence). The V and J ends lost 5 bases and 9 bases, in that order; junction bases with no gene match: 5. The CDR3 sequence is CASSGQGAKAFF. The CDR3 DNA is TGTGCCAGCAGTGGACAGGGTGCGAAAGCTTTCTTT.

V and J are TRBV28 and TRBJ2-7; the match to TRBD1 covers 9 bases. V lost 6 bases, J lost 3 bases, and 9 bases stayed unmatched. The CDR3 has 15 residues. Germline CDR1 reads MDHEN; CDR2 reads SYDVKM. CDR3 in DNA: TGTGCCAGCAGAACCTCCGGGACAGGGTTCTACGAGCAGTACTTC. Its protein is CASRTSGTGFYEQYF.

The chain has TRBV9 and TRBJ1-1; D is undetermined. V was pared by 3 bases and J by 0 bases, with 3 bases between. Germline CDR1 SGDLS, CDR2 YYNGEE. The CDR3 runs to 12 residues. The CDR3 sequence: CASSALNTEAFF. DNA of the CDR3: TGTGCCAGCAGCGCTTTGAACACTGAAGCTTTCTTT.

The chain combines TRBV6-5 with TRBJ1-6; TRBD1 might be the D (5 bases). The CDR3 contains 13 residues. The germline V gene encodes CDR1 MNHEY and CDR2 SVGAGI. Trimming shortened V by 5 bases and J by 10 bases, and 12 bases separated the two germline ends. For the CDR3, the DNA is TGTGCCAGCAGTAGGGGACTCGGATCACCCCTCCACTTT. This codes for CASSRGLGSPLHF.

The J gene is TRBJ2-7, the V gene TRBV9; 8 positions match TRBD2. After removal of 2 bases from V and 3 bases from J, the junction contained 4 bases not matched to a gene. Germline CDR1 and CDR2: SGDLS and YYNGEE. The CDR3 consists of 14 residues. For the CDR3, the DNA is TGTGCCAGCAGCGTTGGCGGGGGGCTCTACGAGCAGTACTTC. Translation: CASSVGGGLYEQYF.

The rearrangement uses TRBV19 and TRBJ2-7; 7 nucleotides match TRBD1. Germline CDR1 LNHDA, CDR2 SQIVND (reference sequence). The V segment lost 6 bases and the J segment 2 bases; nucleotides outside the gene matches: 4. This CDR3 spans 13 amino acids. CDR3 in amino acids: CASRSTGAYEQYF. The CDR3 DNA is TGTGCCAGTAGGTCAACAGGGGCCTACGAGCAGTACTTC.

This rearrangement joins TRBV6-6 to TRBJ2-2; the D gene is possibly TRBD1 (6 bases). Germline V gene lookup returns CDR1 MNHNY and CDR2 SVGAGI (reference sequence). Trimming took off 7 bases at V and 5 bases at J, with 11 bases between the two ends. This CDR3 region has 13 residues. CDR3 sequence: CASIEQGTGELFF. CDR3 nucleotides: TGTGCCAGCATTGAACAGGGAACCGGGGAGCTGTTTTTT.

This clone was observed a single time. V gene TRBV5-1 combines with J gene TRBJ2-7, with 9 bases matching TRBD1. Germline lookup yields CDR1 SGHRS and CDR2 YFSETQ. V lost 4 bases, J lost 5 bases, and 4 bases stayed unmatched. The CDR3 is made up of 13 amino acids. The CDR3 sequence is CASSRDRVDEQYF. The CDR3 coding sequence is TGCGCCAGCAGCAGGGACAGGGTGGACGAGCAGTACTTC.

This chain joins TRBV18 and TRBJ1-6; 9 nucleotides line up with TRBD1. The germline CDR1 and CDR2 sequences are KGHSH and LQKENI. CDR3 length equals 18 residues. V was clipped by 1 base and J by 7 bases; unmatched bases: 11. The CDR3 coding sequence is TGTGCCAGCTCACCACTGAGCCCCGGGACAGGGCACAATTCACCCCTCCACTTT. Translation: CASSPLSPGTGHNSPLHF.